This T cell receptor beta chain is drawn from a study of blood T cell repertoires in COVID-19 (dated by TCRdb to the early 2020s). Regarding the research as a whole: Samples covering the acute and convalescent phases of COVID-19 were provided by collaborators in the United States, Italy and Spain. The material from the prospective study consisted of cDNA or gDNA derived from T cells, B-cell-depleted T cells, or PBMCs. Deeply sampled blood TCRbeta repertoires from subjects exposed to, actively infected with, or recovered from COVID-19 were included in the dataset. The repertoires were released in a freely available public database intended as a resource for research on the immune response to SARS-CoV-2. The samples were drawn from two sources: the first 160 participants of the ongoing ImmuneRACE study, and fewer than 1,500 subjects contributed by 6 global collaborators. A de-identified subject ID, COVID-19 status, age in years and sex were almost always included in the sample metadata. Where HLA class I and class II types were available, the types were taken from metadata supplied by the sample provider, not from assay-based typing.

In Seattle, one collaborating source enrolled patients while the infection was active and tracked those patients longitudinally over the course of disease. The collaborating institutions used their own protocols to collect whole blood in K2EDTA tubes. For TCRbeta analysis, collaborators shipped samples in one of three forms: frozen whole blood, isolated PBMCs, or DNA extracted from either of those sample types. In regard to this clone: There is no known antigen for this receptor. Base qualities are not at hand, and no much larger clone is one base apart.

CDR1 LGHDT and CDR2 YNNKEL were looked up in the germline V gene (reference sequence). Spanning cysteine to phenylalanine, the CDR3 consists of 14 amino acids. Only the CDR3 part of the read is kept: 42 bases, read in frame from the first base. The junction carries 15 bases between V and J, which are trimmed by 6 bases and 4 bases respectively. TCRbeta CDR3 regions were amplified from genomic DNA by means of the immunoSEQ Assay, a bias-controlled multiplex PCR. Per the original workflow: The number of nucleated cells in each sample was estimated by amplification of reference gene primers within the assay. To quantify the absolute abundance of each unique TCRbeta CDR3 rearrangement, sequence reads were collapsed and filtered. Productive Simpson clonality was computed per sample as the square root of Simpson's diversity index over productive rearrangements. TCRdb limited this immuneACCESS table to in-frame rearrangements with V and J called. A share of clones is missing; checked studies link under half to unresolved V genes, and the rest is unexplained. That table furnishes V, J and clone size, whereas the DNA furnished D and trimming. The sample table lists over 250,000 clones, 75% to 90% of them with a count of one. Approximately 6.5% of the sample lies in the top ten.

Summary of the overall study and its limitations: The quantity of clinical and demographic metadata differed by source and by participant and was supplied without curation.

The sequence came from a woman in her forties or fifties with COVID-19, enrolled during active disease. Recombination joined TRBV3-1 (or the pseudogene TRBV3-2) with TRBJ1-2, and perhaps TRBD1 as D gene, on 5 matching bases. Sequenced sample: peripheral blood. DNA sequence: TGTGCCAGCAGTCAAACAGGAAAGGGCTATGGCTACACCTTC. This yields the protein CASSQTGKGYGYTF.